This T cell receptor (beta chain) came from a study of cytomegalovirus exposure and HLA in healthy donors. Study-wide context: Previous work identified roughly 120 million unique TCR beta sequences from some 170 million T cells. Genotyping of roughly 400 donors showed that about 84% belonged to the Caucasian-associated ancestry cluster.

Healthy donors of bone marrow made up the group. CDR3 length: 16 residues. Germline loops: CDR1 SEHNR, CDR2 FQNEAQ (reference sequence). Trimming removed 5 bases from V and 5 bases from J; junction bases left unmatched: 8. In the PCR, 60 Vbeta and 13 Jbeta primers were used. TCRdb's table, derived via immunoSEQ multiplex PCR, lists solely in-frame clones and lacks some. The sample lists 170,000 or so clones, less than 85% occurring once. This clone was observed a few times. The material sequenced was PBMCs. The V gene is TRBV7-9, the J gene TRBJ2-2, with 10 bases aligning to TRBD2. The sequence derives from a man aged 18 to 30 in good health and CMV-seronegative. DNA of the CDR3: TGTGCCAGCAGCGAGCCTAGCGGGAGTTGGACCGGGGAGCTGTTTTTT. It encodes CASSEPSGSWTGELFF.